This record covers a single T cell receptor beta chain. What it binds is unknown. TCRdb reprocessed the 5' RACE reads via MiXCR and lists one record per CDR3 protein. Of around 140,000 distinct CDR3 sequences detected, roughly a quarter appear once; the ten largest clones hold around 22%. The data derive from a study of T-cell memory formation after mild COVID-19. Turning to the study itself: TCR clustering was largely donor specific.

Findings and caveats of the study: CD8+ contracting clones occupied EMRA, while CD4+ ones occupied mainly CM and EM.

Specimen: PBMCs or a T cell subset sorted from them (not recorded which). The clonotype originates from an adult woman who had mild COVID-19 (a few samples of this study predate the infection). Cell type and time point are not known.

As DNA, the CDR3 is TGTGCCAGCAGCTTGGTCCCGGCGGGGGGGCCCTACAATGAGCAGTTCTTC. Residues: CASSLVPAGGPYNEQFF. V and J are TRBV5-6 and TRBJ2-1, with TRBD2 identical over 9 bases. The CDR3 is 17 residues long. Looked up from germline, CDR1 is SGHDT and CDR2 is YYEEEE. V lost 0 bases to trimming and J lost 2 bases; unmatched junction nucleotides: 6.